Each of the 24 T cell receptor beta chains below was sequenced from the same sample in a study of blood T cells in healthy people across ages. PCR was performed a second time for roughly 7 to 12 cycles using a sample-barcoded 5' primer and a J-beta primer mix. MiXCR was run by TCRdb on the 5' RACE reads, yielding one entry per CDR3 protein. The table shows about 640,000 distinct CDR3 sequences, with about 54% occurring only once. What was sequenced was blood. The origin of the receptors is a man aged 60 to 75 in good health.

This clonotype has at least ten counts. V and J are TRBV14 and TRBJ1-2; no firm D call. The germline V gene encodes CDR1 SGHDN and CDR2 FVKESK. The V end lost 0 bases, the J end lost 8 bases, and 10 bases lay between the germline ends. The CDR3 totals 13 residues. The CDR3 loop reads CASSQELHGGYTF. The CDR3 DNA sequence: TGTGCCAGCAGCCAAGAACTACACGGAGGCTACACCTTC.

The rearrangement joins TRBV20-1 to TRBJ2-5; 7 bases line up with TRBD1. V was clipped by 3 bases and J by 4 bases; unmatched bases: 8. Germline-derived CDR1 and CDR2 are DFQATT and SNEGSKA (reference sequence). CDR3 length: 14 amino acids. The CDR3 region has the DNA TGCAGTGCTAGGCCCACACAGGGGAGAGAGACCCAGTACTTC. Translating it yields CSARPTQGRETQYF.

The chain joins TRBV29-1 to TRBJ2-3; D is perhaps TRBD1 or TRBD2 (5 bases each). Germline assignment: CDR1 SQVTM and CDR2 ANQGSEA. The CDR3 consists of 13 residues. The V end lost 4 bases, the J end lost 4 bases, and 12 bases lay between the germline ends. As DNA, the CDR3 is TGCAGCGTTGGGTCTAGCAGGGCAGATACGCAGTATTTT. Protein product: CSVGSSRADTQYF.

With regard to this clonotype: One base away lies a much larger clone, so this may be a sequencing read error. The rearrangement links TRBV14 to TRBJ1-1; D call uncertain. V was cut by 4 bases and J by 0 bases, with 6 bases left in between. The germline CDR1 and CDR2 sequences are SGHDN and FVKESK. CDR3 length: 13 amino acids. The CDR3 reads CASSLNMNTEAFF. DNA of the CDR3: TGTGCCAGCAGCCTGAACATGAACACTGAAGCTTTCTTT.

The rearrangement links TRBV3-1 to TRBJ2-1; 14 bases map to TRBD2. The CDR3 contains 17 residues. Per the germline V gene, CDR1 is LGHDT and CDR2 is YNNKEL (reference sequence). With 6 bases clipped from V and 7 bases from J, the junction kept 11 bases outside the gene matches. The CDR3 DNA reads TGTGCCAGCAGTTCCTCCGGGACTAGCGGGGGATCTAATGAGCAGTTCTTC. Protein product: CASSSSGTSGGSNEQFF.

The sample holds a few counts of this clonotype. The rearrangement joins TRBV4-2 to TRBJ1-1, with 7 bases matching TRBD1. Germline V gene sequence: CDR1 LGHNA, CDR2 YNFKEQ. The CDR3 sequence is 15 residues long. V lost 7 bases, J lost 3 bases, and 11 bases stayed unmatched. The CDR3 DNA is TGTGCCAGCAAACAAACAGGGGATCGGGACACTGAAGCTTTCTTT. Translated, it gives CASKQTGDRDTEAFF.

This clonotype was seen a single time. The chain uses TRBV6-6 and TRBJ1-5; tentatively, D is TRBD1 (5 bases). The CDR3 consists of 16 residues. Trimming left V 0 bases short and J 4 bases short, with 13 bases between. Germline-derived CDR1 and CDR2 are MNHNY and SVGAGI (reference sequence). CDR3 amino acids: CASSYSGQGVNQPQHF. The CDR3 nucleotides are TGTGCCAGCAGTTACTCAGGCCAGGGAGTAAATCAGCCCCAGCATTTT.

This chain connects TRBV24-1 to TRBJ2-7, with no clear D. The V gene's germline CDR1 is KGHDR and CDR2 SFDVKD. V gave up 2 bases and J gave up 7 bases, with 11 bases separating them. The CDR3 runs to 13 residues. CDR3 amino acids: CATSDSWGNEQYF. In DNA form, the CDR3 reads TGTGCCACCAGTGATTCCTGGGGAAATGAGCAGTACTTC.

CDR3 sequence (DNA): TGCGCCAGCAGCCAAGAATGGCGGGGGGGCCTGGGGGAGACCCAGTACTTC. Protein product: CASSQEWRGGLGETQYF. The V call is TRBV4-1, the J call TRBJ2-5; the match to TRBD2 covers 9 bases. V shed 0 bases, J shed 5 bases, and the junction held 10 bases outside the gene matches. Germline CDR1 and CDR2: MGHRA and YSYEKL. The CDR3 consists of 17 residues.

The DNA for the CDR3 is TGCGCCAGCAGCCGAACGATAACAGATACGCAGTATTTT. Its protein is CASSRTITDTQYF. V is TRBV5-1 and J is TRBJ2-3; D is uncertain. CDR1 is SGHRS and CDR2 is YFSETQ in the germline V gene. The CDR3 is made up of 13 amino acids. Deletions cut 4 bases from V and 3 bases from J, with 9 bases between.

The V and J genes are TRBV20-1 and TRBJ1-2; 10 bases map to TRBD1. The germline V gene encodes CDR1 DFQATT and CDR2 SNEGSKA (reference sequence). CDR3 length: 13 residues. With 3 bases clipped from V and 9 bases from J, the junction kept 7 bases outside the gene matches. CDR3 region: CSASPDRGYSYTF. CDR3 coding DNA: TGCAGTGCTAGCCCGGACAGGGGGTATAGCTACACCTTC.

The chain recombines TRBV5-1 with TRBJ2-1, with D possibly matching TRBD1 (6 bases). Trimming stripped 5 bases from V and 3 bases from J, with 12 bases between. The CDR3 is 14 residues long. Germline V gene data show CDR1 as SGHRS and CDR2 as YFSETQ. CDR3 bases: TGCGCCAGCAGTTCCGGACAGCGCTACAATGAGCAGTTCTTC. As protein: CASSSGQRYNEQFF.

This chain links TRBV27 with TRBJ1-4; no reliable D call. Germline V gene sequence: CDR1 MNHEY, CDR2 SMNVEV (reference sequence). CDR3 length: 16 amino acids. The V end was cut by 6 bases, the J end by 1 base, with 15 bases between. The CDR3 here is CASRTARTGTNEKLFF. In DNA form, the CDR3 reads TGTGCCAGCAGAACCGCCCGGACGGGAACTAATGAAAAACTGTTTTTT.

V is TRBV4-1 and J is TRBJ1-6; 10 bases are shared with TRBD1. The CDR3 contains 16 residues. The V and J ends lost 4 bases and 7 bases, in that order; junction bases with no gene match: 7. Germline V gene sequence: CDR1 MGHRA, CDR2 YSYEKL. The chain's CDR3 is CASSLRQGAENSPLHF. The CDR3 DNA reads TGCGCCAGCAGCCTACGACAGGGGGCGGAGAATTCACCCCTCCACTTT.

The chain joins TRBV11-2 to TRBJ2-5; D not certain. With 3 bases removed from V and 7 bases from J, the gap between germline ends came to 9 bases. Germline-derived CDR1 and CDR2 are SGHAT and FQNNGV. This CDR3 is built from 12 residues. The DNA for the CDR3 is TGTGCCAGCAGCTTCGGCGAGGTGACCCAGTACTTC. Amino acid sequence: CASSFGEVTQYF.

In regard to this clonotype: At one of its ends the junction is not consistent with the germline gene, which may arise from a read error. The chain carries TRBV24-1 and TRBJ2-5; 10 positions match TRBD1. Germline assignment: CDR1 KGHDR and CDR2 SFDVKD. This CDR3 has 15 amino acids. This CDR3 reads CAASGSGTGANEQYF. CDR3 DNA sequence: TGTGCCGCCAGTGGCTCCGGGACAGGGGCAAATGAGCAGTACTTC.

This sequence joins TRBV5-1 and TRBJ2-3; D not resolved. CDR1 and CDR2 from the germline V gene are SGHRS and YFSETQ. The CDR3 covers 14 residues. V was pared by 4 bases and J by 2 bases, with 11 bases between. The CDR3 coding sequence is TGCGCCAGCAGCGAAAGAGATCCCACAGATACGCAGTATTTT. This codes for CASSERDPTDTQYF. The variable domain in full, completed from reference TRBV5-1 and TRBJ2-3, reads KAGVTQTPRYLIKTRGQQVTLSCSPISGHRSVSWYQQTPGQGLQFLFEYFSETQRNKGNFPGRFSGRQFSNSRSEMNVSTLELGDSALYLCASSERDPTDTQYFGPGTRLTVL.

This clonotype was counted between two and nine times. This chain joins TRBV20-1 and TRBJ2-3; D is tentatively TRBD1 or TRBD2 (6 bases each). V lost 6 bases to trimming and J lost 2 bases, with 12 bases between them. CDR1 is DFQATT, CDR2 SNEGSKA, per germline (reference sequence). CDR3 size: 13 residues. In DNA form, the CDR3 reads TGCAGTGCCCCGGCGGGACACACAGATACGCAGTATTTT. Encoded protein: CSAPAGHTDTQYF.

This clonotype was recorded only once. The genes are TRBV18 and TRBJ2-4; the D is unclear. The CDR3 runs to 12 residues. CDR1 and CDR2 from the germline V gene are KGHSH and LQKENI. The V and J ends lost 4 bases and 13 bases respectively, with 14 bases between them. The CDR3, as DNA: TGTGCCAGCTCACTTGCGCATGGAGAGCAGTACTTC. Translating gives CASSLAHGEQYF.

This chain connects TRBV20-1 to TRBJ2-2; possibly TRBD2 for D (7 bases). Germline lookup yields CDR1 DFQATT and CDR2 SNEGSKA (reference sequence). This CDR3 is 14 amino acids long. Trimming took 5 bases from V and 5 from J, leaving 15 bases between them. The chain's CDR3 is CSAPSGGGTGELFF. The CDR3 DNA is TGCAGTGCTCCCTCGGGGGGCGGGACCGGGGAGCTGTTTTTT.

There are many counts of this clonotype. The rearrangement joins TRBV7-8 to TRBJ2-7; 9 bases fit TRBD1. Germline values: CDR1 SGHVS, CDR2 FQNEAQ. Unmatched junction bases numbered 5, after V lost 5 bases and J lost 0 bases. The length of the CDR3 is 15 residues. The CDR3 region is CASSPSGQGSYEQYF. CDR3 bases: TGTGCCAGCAGCCCGTCGGGACAGGGCTCCTACGAGCAGTACTTC. Filled out from reference TRBV7-8 and TRBJ2-7, the complete variable domain reads GAGVSQSPRYKVAKRGQDVALRCDPISGHVSLFWYQQALGQGPEFLTYFQNEAQLDKSGLPSDRFFAERPEGSVSTLKIQRTQQEDSAVYLCASSPSGQGSYEQYFGPGTRLTVT.

Concerning this clonotype itself: A junction end diverges from the germline sequence, so it may reflect a read error. The rearrangement joins TRBV10-3 to TRBJ2-5, with 8 bases matching TRBD1. The CDR3 contains 15 residues. Germline V lookup: CDR1 ENHRY, CDR2 SYGVKD. In nucleotides, the CDR3 is TGTGCCATCAGTTCTCCGGACAGGGATGGAGAGATCCAGTACTTC. Protein: CAISSPDRDGEIQYF.

This clonotype was counted between two and nine times. This chain uses TRBV3-1 with TRBJ2-7; TRBD1 matches 7 bases. J gave up 0 bases and V 2 bases, and 7 bases lay outside the gene matches. The CDR3 covers 16 residues. The V gene's germline CDR1 is LGHDT and CDR2 YNNKEL (reference sequence). CDR3 sequence: CASSQLTGAVSYEQYF. The CDR3, as DNA: TGTGCCAGCAGCCAACTTACAGGGGCAGTCTCCTACGAGCAGTACTTC.

This chain uses TRBV27 with TRBJ2-7; D is perhaps TRBD1 or TRBD2 (5 bases each). The germline V gene has CDR1 MNHEY and CDR2 SMNVEV (reference sequence). Trimming shortened V by 7 bases and J by 2 bases, and 15 bases separated the two germline ends. The CDR3 covers 14 residues. The chain's CDR3 is CASKGGTDPYEQYF. DNA of the CDR3: TGTGCCAGCAAGGGTGGGACGGATCCCTACGAGCAGTACTTC.